The next 19 T cell receptor beta chains were all read from a single sample in a study of immune characterization of retroperitoneal liposarcoma. MiXCR was run by TCRdb on the PCR reads, yielding one entry per CDR3 protein. The sample holds fewer than 7,500 distinct CDR3 sequences, over 25% seen once. Material for sequencing was blood. The receptors come from a male donor with retroperitoneal liposarcoma.

This clonotype came up a few times. The chain combines TRBV6-1 with TRBJ2-5; no reliable D call. Germline V gene data show CDR1 as MNHNS and CDR2 as SASEGT. Trimming removed 7 bases at V and 2 bases at J, with 14 bases between. The CDR3 spans 14 residues. CDR3 coding DNA: TGTGCCAGCACCCCCCTGGCGTCTCAAGAGACCCAGTACTTC. Protein product: CASTPLASQETQYF.

The table lists this clonotype with many counts. The chain employs TRBV6-1 and TRBJ1-2; 10 nucleotides align to TRBD1. J lost 4 bases, V lost 6 bases, and 2 bases had no gene match. Per germline, CDR1 MNHNS and CDR2 SASEGT. CDR3 size: 13 residues. The CDR3 sequence is CASSRDRGYGYTF. The CDR3 nucleotides are TGTGCCAGCAGCAGGGACAGGGGCTATGGCTACACCTTC.

The chain links TRBV6-1 to TRBJ2-5; TRBD1 matches at 12 bases. The J call may be wrong; the DNA end is better matched by TRBJ2-1. This CDR3 is 15 amino acids long. Germline V CDR1 and CDR2: MNHNS, SASEGT. The CDR3 reads CAQATGTGGPDEQFF. As DNA, the CDR3 is TGTGCCCAAGCCACCGGGACAGGGGGCCCCGATGAGCAGTTCTTC.

This clonotype was recorded once. CDR3 in amino acids: CASSQTPGNSPLHF. The CDR3, as DNA: TGTGCCAGCAGCCAAACCCCGGGTAATTCACCCCTCCACTTT. The rearrangement uses TRBV12-3 or TRBV12-4 and TRBJ1-6, with no clear D. The V end was cut by 6 bases, the J end by 6 bases, with 12 bases between. This CDR3 spans 14 amino acids.

This clonotype was counted between two and nine times. The gene calls are TRBV7-2 and TRBJ2-2, with D perhaps TRBD2 (6 bases). Deletions cut 3 bases from V and 0 bases from J, with 11 bases between. In germline, CDR1 is SGHTA, CDR2 FQGNSA. The CDR3 length is 16 residues. CDR3 sequence reads: CASSFQAGTNTGELFF. The CDR3 nucleotides read TGTGCCAGCAGCTTTCAAGCGGGCACGAACACCGGGGAGCTGTTTTTT.

Comments on this clonotype: A read error may be the cause here, since a much bigger clone is one base away. This rearrangement joins TRBV11-2 to TRBJ2-5; weak D call: TRBD1 (5 bases). The ends were cut back, 0 bases at V and 11 bases at J, with 16 bases in the middle. Per germline, CDR1 SGHAT and CDR2 FQNNGV. There are 14 residues in the CDR3. The DNA of the CDR3 is TGTGCCAGCAGCTTAGAGTTCGCAGGGTTGGCGCAGTACTTC. This translates into CASSLEFAGLAQYF.

By sample fraction, this clonotype is medium-sized. This sequence joins TRBV7-2 and TRBJ2-3; D is unresolved. V gave up 5 bases and J gave up 11 bases, with 11 bases separating them. This CDR3 comprises 11 residues. Germline V gene lookup returns CDR1 SGHTA and CDR2 FQGNSA. CDR3 bases: TGTGCCAGCAGCGGCGTTGAAGGGCAGTATTTT. Translated: CASSGVEGQYF.

This clonotype was recorded a few times. The V call is TRBV6-1, the J call TRBJ2-1; 7 bases are a match to TRBD2. Germline CDR1 reads MNHNS; CDR2 reads SASEGT. The CDR3 has 15 amino acids. Trimming at V came to 4 bases and at J to 1 base, leaving 4 bases not matched to a gene. The CDR3 DNA reads as TGTGCCAGCAGTGCGCTAGCGGAATCCTACAATGAGCAGTTCTTC. Translation gives CASSALAESYNEQFF.

The V gene is TRBV6-1, the J gene TRBJ2-1, with D uncertain. Trimming shortened V by 2 bases and J by 0 bases, and 11 bases separated the two germline ends. This CDR3 has 16 residues. CDR1 and CDR2 from the germline V gene are MNHNS and SASEGT. Written as DNA, the CDR3 is TGTGCCAGCAGTGAATTTGCAGGCAGCTCCTACAATGAGCAGTTCTTC. It yields the protein CASSEFAGSSYNEQFF.

Points on this clonotype: This clone may be a read error of a much larger clone one base away. The chain is built from TRBV12-3 or TRBV12-4 and TRBJ1-2; D gene uncertain. The CDR3 runs to 12 residues. CDR3 DNA sequence: TGTGCCAGCAGCTTGACGGACTATGTCTACACCTTC. Amino acids: CASSLTDYVYTF.

Concerning this clonotype itself: This clone may be a read error of a much larger clone one base away. This rearrangement joins TRBV7-2 to TRBJ2-1, with a possible D match to TRBD1 (5 bases). Germline CDR1 and CDR2: SGHTA and FQGNSA. The length of the CDR3 is 14 residues. Trimming removed 1 base at V and 10 bases at J, with 14 bases between. The CDR3: CASSLDQGAYEQFF. In nucleotides, the CDR3 is TGTGCCAGCAGCTTAGACCAGGGCGCCTACGAGCAGTTCTTC.

This chain joins TRBV6-2 or TRBV6-3 and TRBJ2-7, with D unresolved. Germline V gene data show CDR1 as MNHEY and CDR2 as SVGEGT. Trimming took 5 bases from V and 5 from J, leaving 10 bases between them. This CDR3 contains 12 residues. The CDR3 is CASSQSINEQYF. For the CDR3, the DNA is TGTGCCAGCAGTCAAAGTATCAACGAGCAGTACTTC.

This clonotype was seen ten or more times. This rearrangement joins TRBV11-2 to TRBJ2-1; D is tentatively TRBD1 or TRBD2 (5 bases each). The J call is doubtful: the DNA matches TRBJ2-7 better. The CDR3 is 12 amino acids. Germline loops: CDR1 SGHAT, CDR2 FQNNGV. The CDR3 spells CASSLDRGAQYF. The CDR3 DNA reads as TGTGCCAGCAGCTTAGATAGGGGAGCGCAGTACTTC.

This clonotype was detected only a few times. The gene calls are TRBV29-1 and TRBJ2-1; the D call may be TRBD1 or TRBD2 (5 bases each). The closer fit of TRBJ2-7 to the DNA end suggests the J call may be wrong. Germline CDR1 SQVTM, CDR2 ANQGSEA. This CDR3 is 11 amino acids long. The CDR3 sequence: CSGRDDYEQYF. For the CDR3, the DNA is TGCAGCGGCCGGGACGACTACGAGCAGTACTTC.

For this clonotype: A much larger clone differs by one base, so this may be a read error. This chain joins TRBV4-3 and TRBJ2-1; perhaps TRBD2 as D (6 bases). The germline V and J ends were trimmed by 3 bases and 6 bases, with 12 bases remaining between them. The germline V gene encodes CDR1 LGHNA and CDR2 YSLEER. The CDR3 totals 14 residues. CDR3 sequence reads: CASSQTGVGNEQFF. The CDR3 DNA reads TGCGCCAGCAGCCAGACGGGAGTCGGCAATGAGCAGTTCTTC.

A few counts support this clonotype. The chain couples TRBV6-1 to TRBJ2-5, with 9 bases aligning to TRBD1. The J call is uncertain, as TRBJ2-7 better fits the DNA end. The CDR3 totals 15 residues. From germline, CDR1 is MNHNS and CDR2 SASEGT. CDR3: CASSRDRGITYEQYF. DNA of the CDR3: TGTGCCAGCAGCCGCGACAGGGGGATAACCTACGAGCAGTACTTC.

This clonotype came up many times. This chain connects TRBV2 to TRBJ2-3; 8 nucleotides line up with TRBD1. The germline gives CDR1 SNHLY, CDR2 FYNNEI. The CDR3 extends over 15 amino acids. V shed 3 bases and J 4 bases; nucleotides not matched to a gene: 6. The CDR3: CASSEESGGSDTQYF. Written as DNA, the CDR3 is TGTGCCAGCAGTGAGGAGTCAGGGGGCTCAGATACGCAGTATTTT.

V and J are TRBV6-6 and TRBJ2-1; possible D gene TRBD2, 7 bases. Germline lookup yields CDR1 MNHNY and CDR2 SVGAGI (reference sequence). Deletions cut 2 bases from V and 8 bases from J, with 10 bases between. The CDR3 totals 13 residues. CDR3 sequence reads: CASSYGGAYEQFF. In nucleotides, the CDR3 is TGTGCCAGCAGTTACGGGGGGGCCTATGAGCAGTTCTTC.

In this sample, this clonotype turned up many times. The V call is TRBV6-6, the J call TRBJ1-1; no clear D. This CDR3 is built from 12 residues. V lost 0 bases, J lost 8 bases, and 7 bases lay in between. Germline-derived CDR1 and CDR2 are MNHNY and SVGAGI (reference sequence). The CDR3 nucleotides read TGTGCCAGCAGTTACTCGAGGGAGGAAGCTTTCTTT. Its protein product is CASSYSREEAFF.